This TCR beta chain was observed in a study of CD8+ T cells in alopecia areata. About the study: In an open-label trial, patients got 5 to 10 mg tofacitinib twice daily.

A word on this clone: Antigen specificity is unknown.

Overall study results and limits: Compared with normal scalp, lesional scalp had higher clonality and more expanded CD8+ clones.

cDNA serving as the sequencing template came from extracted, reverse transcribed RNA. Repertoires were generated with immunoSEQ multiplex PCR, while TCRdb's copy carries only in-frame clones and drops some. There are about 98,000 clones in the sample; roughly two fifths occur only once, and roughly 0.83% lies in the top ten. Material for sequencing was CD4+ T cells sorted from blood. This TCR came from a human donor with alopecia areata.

In DNA, the CDR3 is TGTGCCAGCAATCAGGGTGGGCGGCCAGATACGCAGTATTTT. Encoded protein: CASNQGGRPDTQYF. V and J are TRBV28 and TRBJ2-3; weak D call: TRBD1 (5 bases). This CDR3 contains 14 residues. Trimming took off 7 bases at V and 4 bases at J, with 15 bases between the two ends. Germline V gene sequence: CDR1 MDHEN, CDR2 SYDVKM. Combining the CDR3 with reference TRBV28 and TRBJ2-3 gives the whole variable domain DVKVTQSSRYLVKRTGEKVFLECVQDMDHENMFWYRQDPGLGLRLIYFSYDVKMKEKGDIPEGYSVSREKKERFSLILESASTNQTSMYLCASNQGGRPDTQYFGPGTRLTVL.